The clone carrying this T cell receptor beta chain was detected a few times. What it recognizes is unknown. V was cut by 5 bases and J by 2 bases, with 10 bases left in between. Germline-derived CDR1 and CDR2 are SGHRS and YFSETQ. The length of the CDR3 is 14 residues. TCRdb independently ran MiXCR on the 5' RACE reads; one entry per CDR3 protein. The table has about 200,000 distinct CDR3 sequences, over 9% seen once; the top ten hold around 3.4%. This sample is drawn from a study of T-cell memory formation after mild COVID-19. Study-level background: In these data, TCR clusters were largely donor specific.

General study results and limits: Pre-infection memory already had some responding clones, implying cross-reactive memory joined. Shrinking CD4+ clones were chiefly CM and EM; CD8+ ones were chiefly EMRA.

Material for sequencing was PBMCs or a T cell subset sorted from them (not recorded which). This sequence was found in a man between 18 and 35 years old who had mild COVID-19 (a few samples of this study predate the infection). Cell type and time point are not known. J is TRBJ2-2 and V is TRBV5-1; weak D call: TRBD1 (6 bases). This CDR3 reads CASRARGNTGELFF. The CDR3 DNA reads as TGCGCCAGCAGGGCCAGGGGAAACACCGGGGAGCTGTTTTTT.